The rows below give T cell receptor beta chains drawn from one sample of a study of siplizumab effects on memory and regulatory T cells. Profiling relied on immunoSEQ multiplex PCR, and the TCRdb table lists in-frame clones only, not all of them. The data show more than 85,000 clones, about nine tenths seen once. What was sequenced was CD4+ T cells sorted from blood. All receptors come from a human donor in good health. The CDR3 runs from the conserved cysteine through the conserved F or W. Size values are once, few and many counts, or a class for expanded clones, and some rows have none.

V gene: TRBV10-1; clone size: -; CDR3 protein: CASSASLDSSYEQYF
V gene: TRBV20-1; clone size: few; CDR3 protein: CSAPDATEAFF
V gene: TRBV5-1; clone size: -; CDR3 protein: CASIQGGRGQETQYF
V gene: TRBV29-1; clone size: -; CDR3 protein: CSAGQGTYEQYF
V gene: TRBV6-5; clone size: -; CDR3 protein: CASRKGTGDEQFF
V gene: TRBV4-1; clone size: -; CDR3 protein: CASSAGPGGLAKNIQYF
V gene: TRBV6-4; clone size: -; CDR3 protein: CASSVASGYGYTF
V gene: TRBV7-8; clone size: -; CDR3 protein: CASSFGRGTEAFF
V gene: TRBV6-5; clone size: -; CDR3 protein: CASSHRGSGYTF
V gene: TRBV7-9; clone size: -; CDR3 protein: CASSPRTINEKLFF
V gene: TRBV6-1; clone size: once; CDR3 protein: CASRGHRETEAFF
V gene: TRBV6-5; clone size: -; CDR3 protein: CASSRLADSYEQYF
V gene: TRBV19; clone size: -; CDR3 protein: CATATQGSYEQYF
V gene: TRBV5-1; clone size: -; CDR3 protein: CASSYAAGEIGELFF
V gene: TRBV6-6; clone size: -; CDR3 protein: CASSPSPGTGHGYTF
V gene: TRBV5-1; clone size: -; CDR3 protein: CASEGGWPNYGYTF
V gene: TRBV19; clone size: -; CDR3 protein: CASTSRDIQYF
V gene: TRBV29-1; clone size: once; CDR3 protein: CSVEGAGVEYNEQFF
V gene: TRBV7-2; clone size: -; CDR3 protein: CASSVRGLVGGGYEQYF
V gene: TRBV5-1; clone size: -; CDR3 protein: CASSLWESTNEKLFF
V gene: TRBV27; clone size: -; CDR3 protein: CASSRHGDQPQHF
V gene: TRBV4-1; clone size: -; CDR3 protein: CASSQDPPGLASKSSYNEQFF
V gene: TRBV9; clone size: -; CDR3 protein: CASSVVGLAGGTDTQYF
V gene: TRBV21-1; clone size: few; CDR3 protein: CASRDRDRIYEQYF
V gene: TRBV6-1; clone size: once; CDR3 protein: CASSASWGQAGGYTF
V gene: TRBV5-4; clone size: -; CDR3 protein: CASSFQTADTQYF
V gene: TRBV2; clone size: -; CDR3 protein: CASSPGQNYGYTF
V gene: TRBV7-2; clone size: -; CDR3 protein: CASPSGSWETQYF
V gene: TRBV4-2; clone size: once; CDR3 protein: CASSQEGAHNSPLHF
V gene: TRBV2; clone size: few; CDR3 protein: CASSRGFDSNQPQHF
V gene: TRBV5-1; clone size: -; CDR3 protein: CASSLSSGGKETQYF
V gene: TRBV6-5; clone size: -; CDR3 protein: CASSYSRLGDQPQHF
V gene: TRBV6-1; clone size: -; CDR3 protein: CASRTGPTDYGYTF
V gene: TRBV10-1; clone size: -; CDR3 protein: CASMRAGGSEQYF
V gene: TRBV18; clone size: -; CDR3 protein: CASSLGVESRAFF
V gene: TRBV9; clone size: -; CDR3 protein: CASSVRKSRLANTGELFF
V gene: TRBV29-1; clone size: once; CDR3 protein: CSVRGNWGTEAFF
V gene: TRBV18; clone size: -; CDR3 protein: CASSPDRDAGYTF
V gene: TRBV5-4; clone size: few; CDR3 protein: CASSLLSGRIQF
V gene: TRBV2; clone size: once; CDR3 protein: CASSRGLAGAYNEQFF
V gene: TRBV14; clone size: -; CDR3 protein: CASGSLTDTQYF
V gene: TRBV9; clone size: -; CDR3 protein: CASSPRAGYFADTQYF
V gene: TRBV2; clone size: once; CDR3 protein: CASSEWGDYGYTF
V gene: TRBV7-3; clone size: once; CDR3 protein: CASSPGTSKNIQYF
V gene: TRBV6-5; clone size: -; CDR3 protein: CASSRGNEQFF
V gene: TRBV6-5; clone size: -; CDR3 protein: CASSRTAMGYTF
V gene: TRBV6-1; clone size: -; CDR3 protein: CASSLIAGGELFF
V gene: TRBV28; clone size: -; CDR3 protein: CASSSRTSGGVGELFF
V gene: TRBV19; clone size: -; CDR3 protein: CASSKDISGNTIYF
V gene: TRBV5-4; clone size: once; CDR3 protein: CASSLPGQGWNEQFF
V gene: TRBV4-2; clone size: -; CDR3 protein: CASSRDRGADTQYF
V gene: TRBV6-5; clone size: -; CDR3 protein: CASSYELDRSGELFF